These 5 T cell receptor beta chains share one sample of origin, sequenced in a study of blood T cell repertoires in COVID-19. Using immunoSEQ multiplex PCR, the repertoire was profiled, and TCRdb retains in-frame clones only, with some absent. The table records 140,000 or so clones, over 70% of them present only once. Sequenced material: peripheral blood. These receptor sequences come from a man between 50 and 59 years old who had recovered from COVID-19.

This clone was observed a handful of times. The chain links TRBV6-5 to TRBJ2-2, with D hard to call. The germline CDR1 and CDR2 sequences are MNHEY and SVGAGI. There are 15 residues in the CDR3. Trimming cost V 4 bases and J 4 bases, with 13 bases left between them. The CDR3 spells CASSSSWSFTGELFF. The DNA of the CDR3 is TGTGCCAGCAGTTCCTCCTGGAGCTTCACCGGGGAGCTGTTTTTT.

The CDR3 DNA sequence: TGTGCCAGCAGCCCCGGAGGGCGGGGGGGCAACACCGGGGAGCTGTTTTTT. This encodes CASSPGGRGGNTGELFF. V is TRBV5-4 and J is TRBJ2-2, with TRBD2 matching 9 bases. The V segment lost 4 bases and the J segment 2 bases; nucleotides outside the gene matches: 9. The germline gives CDR1 SGHNT, CDR2 YYREEE (reference sequence). The CDR3 consists of 17 residues.

In its sample, this clone was seen once. Additional DNA sequences in this sample encode the identical CDR3. The chain couples TRBV5-6 to TRBJ1-2; 8 bases agree with TRBD1. The CDR3 is made up of 14 amino acids. Losses at the gene ends were 4 bases for V and 2 bases for J; bases not matched to a gene: 4. CDR1 SGHDT and CDR2 YYEEEE come from the germline V gene. The CDR3 sequence is CASSLGQANYGYTF. The CDR3, as DNA: TGTGCCAGCAGCCTGGGACAGGCAAACTATGGCTACACCTTC. Supplemented by reference TRBV5-6 and TRBJ1-2, the full variable domain reads DAGVTQSPTHLIKTRGQQVTLRCSPKSGHDTVSWYQQALGQGPQFIFQYYEEEERQRGNFPDRFSGHQFPNYSSELNVNALLLGDSALYLCASSLGQANYGYTFGSGTRLTVV.

This chain uses TRBV29-1 with TRBJ2-6; 7 bases align to TRBD1. With V trimmed by 1 base and J by 0 bases, 3 bases remained unmatched. In germline, CDR1 is SQVTM, CDR2 ANQGSEA. CDR3 length equals 16 residues. The CDR3 DNA follows: TGCAGCGTTGAAGGGACAGGCGTCTCTGGGGCCAACGTCCTGACTTTC. Translated, it gives CSVEGTGVSGANVLTF.

The V gene is TRBV25-1, the J gene TRBJ2-1; tentatively, D is TRBD1 (7 bases). Trimming took 4 bases from V and 4 from J, leaving 14 bases between them. The germline V gene encodes CDR1 MGHDK and CDR2 SYGVNS. CDR3 size: 15 residues. CDR3 sequence: CASSGRDSLYNEQFF. The CDR3 nucleotides read TGTGCCAGCAGTGGGAGGGACAGCCTATACAATGAGCAGTTCTTC.